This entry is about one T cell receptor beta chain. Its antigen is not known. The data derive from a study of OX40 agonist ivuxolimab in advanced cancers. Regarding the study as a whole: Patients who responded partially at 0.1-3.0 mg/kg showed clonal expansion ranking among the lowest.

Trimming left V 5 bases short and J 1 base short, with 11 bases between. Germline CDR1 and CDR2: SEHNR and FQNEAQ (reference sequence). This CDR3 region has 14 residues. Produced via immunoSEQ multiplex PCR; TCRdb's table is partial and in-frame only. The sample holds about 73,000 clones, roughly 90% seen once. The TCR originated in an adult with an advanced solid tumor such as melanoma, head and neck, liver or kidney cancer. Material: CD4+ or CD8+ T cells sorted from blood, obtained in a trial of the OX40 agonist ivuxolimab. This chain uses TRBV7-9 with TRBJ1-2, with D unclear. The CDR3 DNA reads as TGTGCCAGCAGCCCCCCCGGAAGTAACTATGGCTACACCTTC. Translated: CASSPPGSNYGYTF.